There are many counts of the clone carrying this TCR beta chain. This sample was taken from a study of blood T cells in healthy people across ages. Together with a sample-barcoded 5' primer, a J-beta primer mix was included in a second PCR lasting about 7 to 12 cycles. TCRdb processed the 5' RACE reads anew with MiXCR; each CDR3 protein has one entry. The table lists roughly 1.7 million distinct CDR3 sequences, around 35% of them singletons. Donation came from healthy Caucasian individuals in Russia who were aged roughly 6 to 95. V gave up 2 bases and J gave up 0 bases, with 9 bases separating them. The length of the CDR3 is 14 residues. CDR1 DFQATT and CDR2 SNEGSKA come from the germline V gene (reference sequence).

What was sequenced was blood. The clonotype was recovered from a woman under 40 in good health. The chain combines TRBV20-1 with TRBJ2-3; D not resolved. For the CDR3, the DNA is TGCAGTGCTAGATTCGGCACTAGCACAGATACGCAGTATTTT. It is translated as CSARFGTSTDTQYF.